Listed here are 32 T cell receptor beta chains from one sample, sequenced in a study of T cell responses to AZD1222 COVID-19 vaccine. The assay was immunoSEQ multiplex PCR, and TCRdb's table has in-frame clones only and misses some. This table has approximately 110,000 clones, 85% to 90% appearing once. Sequenced material: peripheral blood, taken on day 0 of AZD1222 vaccination. The receptors here all came from an adult in good health.

To note about this clone: One junction end does not reproduce the germline sequence, and a read error may be involved. This chain uses TRBV6-1 with TRBJ2-1; TRBD2 aligns across 7 bases. Germline-derived CDR1 and CDR2 are MNHNS and SASEGT. The CDR3 contains 15 residues. In DNA form, the CDR3 reads TGTGCCAGCATTGAAGGAGGTAGCGGGCACAATGAGCAGTTCTTC. Protein product: CASIEGGSGHNEQFF.

This chain uses TRBV19 with TRBJ2-1; weak D call: TRBD1 (6 bases). The germline V gene has CDR1 LNHDA and CDR2 SQIVND (reference sequence). This CDR3 spans 15 amino acids. V shed 2 bases and J shed 10 bases, with 18 bases lying between them. The CDR3 protein is CASSIYRVQLDEQFF. CDR3 DNA sequence: TGTGCCAGTAGTATATACAGGGTCCAATTGGACGAGCAGTTCTTC.

This chain links TRBV28 with TRBJ1-6, with 7 positions matching TRBD1. Germline-derived CDR1 and CDR2 are MDHEN and SYDVKM. V was clipped by 8 bases and J by 15 bases; unmatched bases: 7. This CDR3 is built from 11 residues. In nucleotides, the CDR3 is TGTGCCAGCGGGCCCGGGACAGACCTCCACTTT. Translation gives CASGPGTDLHF.

This chain joins TRBV7-8 and TRBJ2-3, with D maybe TRBD2 (6 bases). The CDR3 has 15 residues. Germline CDR1 reads SGHVS; CDR2 reads FQNEAQ. V lost 5 bases, J lost 12 bases, and 24 bases lay in between. In nucleotides, the CDR3 is TGTGCCAGCAGCCCCCGGGCAGAGGGAGGTCCGTTCCAGTATTTT. Residues: CASSPRAEGGPFQYF.

This chain links TRBV19 with TRBJ2-1, with 8 nucleotides matching TRBD2. V was clipped by 2 bases and J by 7 bases; unmatched bases: 13. The V gene's germline CDR1 is LNHDA and CDR2 SQIVND (reference sequence). The CDR3 has 17 amino acids. The CDR3 sequence is CASSIYLSREEGNEQFF. CDR3 in DNA: TGTGCCAGTAGTATATATTTGTCGCGGGAGGAAGGGAATGAGCAGTTCTTC.

The rearrangement uses TRBV28 and TRBJ1-5; D is possibly TRBD1 (6 bases). The germline V gene has CDR1 MDHEN and CDR2 SYDVKM. Trimming cost V 2 bases and J 0 bases, with 14 bases left between them. This CDR3 region has 17 residues. The CDR3 nucleotides read TGTGCCAGCAGTTTAGGGGGAGGGGGAAATAGCAATCAGCCCCAGCATTTT. It codes for CASSLGGGGNSNQPQHF.

This chain links TRBV18 with TRBJ2-2; possible D gene TRBD2, 5 bases. Germline values: CDR1 KGHSH, CDR2 LQKENI. Trimming took off 8 bases at V and 6 bases at J, with 16 bases between the two ends. The CDR3 contains 14 residues. CDR3 region: CASRVGLGAGELFF. The DNA of the CDR3 is TGTGCCAGCCGGGTTGGACTGGGCGCCGGGGAGCTGTTTTTT.

This rearrangement joins TRBV9 to TRBJ2-2; 7 positions match TRBD2. Trimming cost V 3 bases and J 5 bases; bases outside gene matches: 1. CDR1 is SGDLS, CDR2 YYNGEE, per germline. The CDR3 has 13 amino acids. The CDR3 reads CASSGEGTGELFF. In nucleotides, the CDR3 is TGTGCCAGCAGCGGGGAGGGTACCGGGGAGCTGTTTTTT.

This chain links TRBV6-5 with TRBJ2-3; no clear D. The CDR3 runs 14 residues. Germline CDR1 MNHEY, CDR2 SVGAGI. Trimming stripped 6 bases from V and 2 bases from J, with 12 bases between. CDR3 protein: CASSRTGPTDTQYF. CDR3 bases: TGTGCCAGCAGCCGTACGGGCCCCACAGATACGCAGTATTTT.

This chain connects TRBV5-4 to TRBJ1-4; TRBD1 matches at 12 bases. Trimming cost V 5 bases and J 6 bases; bases outside gene matches: 2. Per the germline V gene, CDR1 is SGHNT and CDR2 is YYREEE (reference sequence). The length of the CDR3 is 14 residues. In nucleotides, the CDR3 is TGTGCCAGCAGTCGGGACAGGGGGCATGAAAAACTGTTTTTT. Its protein is CASSRDRGHEKLFF.

The chain is built from TRBV5-6 and TRBJ2-1; 7 bases match TRBD2. Germline trimming cut 1 base from V and 0 bases from J; bases unmatched to any gene: 4. The germline V gene has CDR1 SGHDT and CDR2 YYEEEE. The CDR3 runs 16 residues. In DNA, the CDR3 is TGTGCCAGCAGCTTGAAGCGGGGTTACTCCTACAATGAGCAGTTCTTC. Protein product: CASSLKRGYSYNEQFF.

The chain has TRBV3-1 (or the pseudogene TRBV3-2) and TRBJ2-7; 9 nucleotides align to TRBD2. The V gene end was trimmed by 2 bases and the J gene end by 2 bases; junction bases not matched to a gene: 4. Germline-derived CDR1 and CDR2 are LGHDT and YNNKEL (reference sequence). There are 15 residues in the CDR3. The CDR3 here is CASSQMASGAYEQYF. The CDR3, as DNA: TGTGCCAGCAGCCAAATGGCTAGCGGGGCCTACGAGCAGTACTTC.

The gene calls are TRBV3-1 (or the pseudogene TRBV3-2) and TRBJ2-1; maybe TRBD2 (6 bases). The V gene's germline CDR1 is LGHDT and CDR2 YNNKEL (reference sequence). The CDR3 is 19 amino acids. V was pared by 0 bases and J by 5 bases, with 23 bases between. This chain's CDR3 is CASSQDWQVVRSGHNEQFF. DNA for the CDR3: TGTGCCAGCAGCCAAGACTGGCAGGTGGTCCGCAGCGGGCACAATGAGCAGTTCTTC.

The chain links TRBV5-1 to TRBJ1-4, with 9 bases lining up with TRBD1. Unmatched junction bases numbered 8, after V lost 4 bases and J lost 7 bases. Germline V gives CDR1 SGHRS, CDR2 YFSETQ. The CDR3 has 15 amino acids. The CDR3 coding sequence is TGCGCCAGCAGCCCCGGGACAGGGACCAGTGAAAAACTGTTTTTT. Translation: CASSPGTGTSEKLFF.

This clone has only one observation. The rearrangement joins TRBV30 to TRBJ1-6; 9 bases are a match to TRBD1. CDR1 and CDR2 from the germline V gene are GTSNPN and SVGIG (reference sequence). V dropped 3 bases and J dropped 9; count of bases not matched to a gene: 9. The CDR3 loop spans 15 amino acids. CDR3 loop: CAWRLKTGGSSPLHF. The CDR3 DNA reads as TGTGCCTGGAGGCTTAAAACAGGGGGCTCTTCACCCCTCCACTTT.

This clone was counted between two and nine times. The chain has TRBV4-1 and TRBJ2-7; 9 bases are shared with TRBD2. The V gene end was trimmed by 5 bases and the J gene end by 6 bases; junction bases not matched to a gene: 11. This CDR3 has 15 residues. Germline assignment: CDR1 MGHRA and CDR2 YSYEKL. In nucleotides, the CDR3 is TGCGCCAGCAGCAGCACACCTGGCGGGAGGGCCGAGCAGTACTTC. The encoded protein is CASSSTPGGRAEQYF.

The CDR3 is CASSTVDSPYEQYF. The CDR3, as DNA: TGTGCCAGCAGCACCGTCGACAGTCCTTACGAGCAGTACTTC. V is TRBV7-9 and J is TRBJ2-7; tentatively, D is TRBD1 (5 bases). The CDR3 has 14 residues. Germline assignment: CDR1 SEHNR and CDR2 FQNEAQ (reference sequence). Trimming shortened V by 5 bases and J by 4 bases, and 15 bases separated the two germline ends.

This chain connects TRBV13 to TRBJ2-1, with D perhaps TRBD2 (6 bases). Looked up from germline, CDR1 is PRHDT and CDR2 is FYEKMQ (reference sequence). The CDR3 contains 14 residues. V was cut by 3 bases and J by 3 bases, with 9 bases left in between. CDR3 coding DNA: TGTGCCAGCAGCTTCCGGGGGTTCTACAATGAGCAGTTCTTC. This sequence encodes CASSFRGFYNEQFF. The full variable domain, with the rest looked up from reference TRBV13 and TRBJ2-1, is AAGVIQSPRHLIKEKRETATLKCYPIPRHDTVYWYQQGPGQDPQFLISFYEKMQSDKGSIPDRFSAQQFSDYHSELNMSSLELGDSALYFCASSFRGFYNEQFFGPGTRLTVL.

The chain has TRBV2 and TRBJ2-1, with unresolved D. The CDR3 has 14 amino acids. In germline, CDR1 is SNHLY, CDR2 FYNNEI. The ends were cut back, 6 bases at V and 7 bases at J, with 16 bases in the middle. The CDR3 nucleotides read TGTGCCAGCAGCGGCCTGGTCGTGGGGAATGAGCAGTTCTTC. Amino acids: CASSGLVVGNEQFF.

The V call is TRBV5-1, the J call TRBJ2-2; 7 bases map to TRBD1. V lost 0 bases and J lost 6; bases outside the gene matches: 5. This CDR3 comprises 15 residues. From germline, CDR1 is SGHRS and CDR2 YFSETQ. The CDR3: CASSLGQGAAGELFF. CDR3 coding DNA: TGCGCCAGCAGCTTGGGACAGGGAGCGGCCGGGGAGCTGTTTTTT.

This sequence joins TRBV7-8 and TRBJ1-3; D not resolved. Germline lookup yields CDR1 SGHVS and CDR2 FQNEAQ. With 5 bases removed from V and 0 bases from J, the gap between germline ends came to 17 bases. The CDR3 consists of 17 residues. CDR3 region: CASSPLMTVFSGNTIYF. The CDR3 DNA reads TGTGCCAGCAGCCCTTTAATGACCGTCTTCTCTGGAAACACCATATATTTT.

This chain links TRBV4-1 with TRBJ2-3, with D uncertain. CDR3 length: 15 residues. With 1 base removed from V and 1 base from J, the gap between germline ends came to 9 bases. Per the germline V gene, CDR1 is MGHRA and CDR2 is YSYEKL. The CDR3 sequence: CASSQGQFGTDTQYF. The CDR3 DNA is TGCGCCAGCAGCCAAGGTCAATTCGGCACAGATACGCAGTATTTT.

The rearrangement joins TRBV3-1 (or the pseudogene TRBV3-2) to TRBJ2-4, with D perhaps being TRBD1 or TRBD2 (5 bases each). The CDR3 spans 13 residues. Trimming stripped 3 bases from V and 5 bases from J, with 8 bases between. Germline V gene lookup returns CDR1 LGHDT and CDR2 YNNKEL (reference sequence). The CDR3: CASSQRGQNIQYF. CDR3 in DNA: TGTGCCAGCAGCCAGAGGGGACAAAACATTCAGTACTTC.

The chain employs TRBV5-1 and TRBJ2-7, with 9 bases that match TRBD1. Germline V gene sequence: CDR1 SGHRS, CDR2 YFSETQ. V was pared by 0 bases and J by 1 base, with 8 bases of the junction left unmatched. This CDR3 has 17 residues. In DNA, the CDR3 is TGCGCCAGCAGCTTGGCACAGGGGGCTTGGAAGTCCTACGAGCAGTACTTC. Translated, it gives CASSLAQGAWKSYEQYF.

The chain links TRBV6-4 to TRBJ2-1; the match to TRBD1 covers 9 bases. Trimming cost V 6 bases and J 8 bases; bases outside gene matches: 5. In germline, CDR1 is MRHNA, CDR2 SNTAGT. CDR3 length: 13 amino acids. CDR3 nucleotide sequence: TGTGCCAGCAGACGGGACAGGGAAGATGAGCAGTTCTTC. Its translation: CASRRDREDEQFF.

This chain joins TRBV5-1 and TRBJ2-2; D ambiguous. Trimming shortened V by 0 bases and J by 3 bases, and 6 bases separated the two germline ends. Germline CDR1 is SGHRS and CDR2 is YFSETQ. This CDR3 spans 14 amino acids. The CDR3 loop is CASSLATDTGELFF. As DNA, the CDR3 is TGCGCCAGCAGCTTGGCCACGGACACCGGGGAGCTGTTTTTT.

The V and J genes are TRBV3-1 (or the pseudogene TRBV3-2) and TRBJ1-1; 7 bases match TRBD1. CDR1 LGHDT and CDR2 YNNKEL come from the germline V gene (reference sequence). This CDR3 is built from 16 residues. The V and J ends lost 1 base and 0 bases, in that order; junction bases with no gene match: 5. The CDR3 region is CASSQARGVMNTEAFF. Written as DNA, the CDR3 is TGTGCCAGCAGCCAAGCCAGGGGGGTGATGAACACTGAAGCTTTCTTT.

Comment on this clone: One end of the junction does not line up with germline, which may come from a read error. V is TRBV5-5 and J is TRBJ2-2; 12 nucleotides agree with TRBD2. Germline assignment: CDR1 SGHKS and CDR2 YYEKEE (reference sequence). There are 18 residues in the CDR3. Here the CDR3 reads CASSPILAGGLNAGELFF. CDR3 bases: TGTGCCAGCAGCCCTATACTAGCGGGGGGTCTGAACGCCGGGGAGCTGTTTTTT.

The chain combines TRBV6-5 with TRBJ1-6; D unresolved. The CDR3 consists of 13 residues. Trimming removed 5 bases from V and 10 bases from J, with 12 bases in between. Germline V gene lookup returns CDR1 MNHEY and CDR2 SVGAGI. The CDR3 sequence: CASSQTVGSPLHF. CDR3 bases: TGTGCCAGCAGTCAAACAGTGGGGTCACCCCTCCACTTT.

The rearrangement links TRBV21-1 to TRBJ1-2; the table's D call, TRBD1, has no DNA check behind it. TRBV21-1 is an annotated pseudogene. The CDR3 sequence is 11 residues long. The CDR3 loop reads CASSSSYGYTF. The CDR3 nucleotides are TGTGCCAGCAGCTCATCCTATGGCTACACCTTC.

This clone showed up just a few times. This chain connects TRBV5-6 to TRBJ1-4; the D gene is possibly TRBD1 (5 bases). V lost 0 bases, J lost 6 bases, and 9 bases lay in between. The germline CDR1 and CDR2 sequences are SGHDT and YYEEEE. The CDR3 has 14 residues. The CDR3 DNA reads as TGTGCCAGCAGCTTGGGGGGCCTGTATGAAAAACTGTTTTTT. Protein: CASSLGGLYEKLFF.

V usage is TRBV10-3 and J usage is TRBJ1-1, with 7 bases lining up with TRBD1. The germline CDR1 and CDR2 sequences are ENHRY and SYGVKD. CDR3 size: 16 residues. With V trimmed by 0 bases and J by 5 bases, 9 bases remained unmatched. The CDR3 region is CAISESEGAAGTEAFF. As DNA, the CDR3 is TGTGCCATCAGTGAGTCGGAGGGGGCGGCAGGGACTGAAGCTTTCTTT.